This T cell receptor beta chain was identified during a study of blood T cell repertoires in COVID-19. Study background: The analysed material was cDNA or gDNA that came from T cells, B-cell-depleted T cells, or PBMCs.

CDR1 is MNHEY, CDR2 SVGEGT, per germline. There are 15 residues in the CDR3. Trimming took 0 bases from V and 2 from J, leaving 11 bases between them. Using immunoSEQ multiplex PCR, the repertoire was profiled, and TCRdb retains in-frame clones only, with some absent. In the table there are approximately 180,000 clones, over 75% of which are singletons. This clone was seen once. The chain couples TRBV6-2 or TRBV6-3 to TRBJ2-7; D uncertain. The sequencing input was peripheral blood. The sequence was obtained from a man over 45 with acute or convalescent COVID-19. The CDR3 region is CASSYSARPPYEQYF. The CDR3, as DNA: TGTGCCAGCAGTTACTCGGCTAGACCCCCCTACGAGCAGTACTTC.